One sample yielded the 9 T cell receptor beta chains listed below, sequenced in a study of T cells expressing NK-cell markers. TCRdb re-called the 5' RACE reads; one entry per CDR3 protein, DNA not given. This sample's table reports a few hundred thousand distinct CDR3 sequences. What was sequenced was blood T cells: a sorted CD56 or NKG2C T cell subset, CD4+ or CD8+ T cells, or bulk PBMC T cells (not recorded which). These receptors were obtained from a woman in her 50s in good health.

The rearrangement joins TRBV14 to TRBJ1-6. The length of the CDR3 is 14 residues. Germline V CDR1 and CDR2: SGHDN, FVKESK. CDR3: CASSQETANSPLHF.

The J gene is TRBJ2-1, the V gene TRBV10-3; TCRdb calls TRBD1, which cannot be checked without DNA. CDR1 ENHRY and CDR2 SYGVKD come from the germline V gene. CDR3 size: 12 residues. The CDR3 is CAITPGVGEQFF.

This chain connects TRBV20-1 to TRBJ2-1; checking the TCRdb D call of TRBD2 is not possible without DNA. The CDR3 is 16 residues long. Germline lookup yields CDR1 DFQATT and CDR2 SNEGSKA (reference sequence). CDR3 amino acids: CSAREVGGRRYNEQFF.

The V and J genes are TRBV7-9 and TRBJ2-2; the TRBD1 assignment by TCRdb is unverifiable without DNA. CDR1 SEHNR and CDR2 FQNEAQ come from the germline V gene (reference sequence). This CDR3 region has 16 residues. The CDR3 loop is CASNKAGTGAGGELFF.

The chain links TRBV5-1 to TRBJ2-7; TCRdb picks TRBD2, but there is no DNA to check that call. The CDR3 spans 18 residues. The germline V gene encodes CDR1 SGHRS and CDR2 YFSETQ. CDR3 region: CASSLTTSGSRVSYEQYF.

This chain links TRBV29-1 with TRBJ1-1; TCRdb lists TRBD1, though no DNA is available to test this call. This CDR3 contains 14 residues. Per the germline V gene, CDR1 is SQVTM and CDR2 is ANQGSEA. Here the CDR3 reads CSATRVLLNTEAFF.

This chain uses TRBV20-1 with TRBJ1-2. The CDR3 is 11 amino acids. CDR1 is DFQATT and CDR2 is SNEGSKA in the germline V gene (reference sequence). This CDR3 reads CSARLGDGYTF.

V usage is TRBV20-1 and J usage is TRBJ1-1; TCRdb picks TRBD1, but there is no DNA to check that call. Germline-derived CDR1 and CDR2 are DFQATT and SNEGSKA (reference sequence). The length of the CDR3 is 16 residues. The CDR3 here is CSARDNSREHNTEAFF.

The V gene is TRBV5-1, the J gene TRBJ2-1; TCRdb proposes TRBD2, but this gene call is untestable without DNA. The CDR3 totals 16 residues. Germline values: CDR1 SGHRS, CDR2 YFSETQ. This CDR3 reads CASSLEASQSYNEQFF.